Presented here are 27 T cell receptor beta chains from one specimen sequenced in a study of identical twins. TCRdb redid the calling of the 5' RACE reads with MiXCR, one entry per CDR3 protein. The sample shows around 1.7 million distinct CDR3 sequences, 25% to 35% of them seen only once. The sequencing sample was made of cord blood. The origin of the receptors is a newborn girl in good health.

This clonotype came up once. A much larger clone lies a single base off, so this may be a read error. This chain connects TRBV29-1 to TRBJ2-7; D may correspond to TRBD1 or TRBD2 (5 bases each). The CDR3 is 15 amino acids. The V gene's germline CDR1 is SQVTM and CDR2 ANQGSEA. Trimming took off 3 bases at V and 3 bases at J, with 18 bases between the two ends. CDR3 sequence (DNA): TGCAGCGTTGATGGGGGACCAAAGAGCCGCTACGAGCAGTACTTC. It encodes CSVDGGPKSRYEQYF.

J is TRBJ1-5 and V is TRBV6-1; D remains ambiguous. Trimming shortened V by 3 bases and J by 4 bases, and 7 bases separated the two germline ends. Germline CDR1 MNHNS, CDR2 SASEGT. The CDR3 length is 13 residues. The CDR3 DNA reads TGTGCCAGCAGTGATGTCGGGAATCAGCCCCAGCATTTT. This translates into CASSDVGNQPQHF.

The chain is built from TRBV20-1 and TRBJ2-3, with a possible D match to TRBD2 (5 bases). Germline CDR1 reads DFQATT; CDR2 reads SNEGSKA (reference sequence). V gave up 0 bases and J gave up 7 bases, with 11 bases separating them. This CDR3 region has 13 residues. CDR3 DNA sequence: TGCAGTGCTAGAGACCCCTACGGGAATACGCAGTATTTT. Protein: CSARDPYGNTQYF.

This clonotype turned up a few times. The chain combines TRBV20-1 with TRBJ1-5; no reliable D call. The length of the CDR3 is 14 residues. CDR1 is DFQATT and CDR2 is SNEGSKA in the germline V gene (reference sequence). V gave up 0 bases and J gave up 0 bases, with 6 bases separating them. Written as DNA, the CDR3 is TGCAGTGCTAGAGACCTAATTAGCAATCAGCCCCAGCATTTT. Protein sequence: CSARDLISNQPQHF.

This clonotype was seen a few times. The gene calls are TRBV11-3 and TRBJ2-1; D remains unclear. The CDR3 loop spans 13 amino acids. Germline V gene sequence: CDR1 SGHNT, CDR2 YENEEA. V was pared by 2 bases and J by 4 bases, with 6 bases between. The CDR3 bases are TGTGCCAGCAGCTTAAAGCCATACAATGAGCAGTTCTTC. It codes for CASSLKPYNEQFF.

There are a few counts of this clonotype. The chain links TRBV7-6 to TRBJ2-7; D possibly corresponds to TRBD2 (5 bases). The germline CDR1 and CDR2 sequences are SGHVS and FNYEAQ. This CDR3 spans 16 amino acids. V was shortened by 1 base and J by 1 base, with 14 bases between the two germline ends. The chain's CDR3 is CASSLDGGRQSYEQYF. Written as DNA, the CDR3 is TGTGCCAGCAGCTTAGATGGAGGCCGCCAATCCTACGAGCAGTACTTC.

This clonotype has just a few counts. V usage is TRBV6-5 and J usage is TRBJ1-5; D is ambiguous. Germline values: CDR1 MNHEY, CDR2 SVGAGI. The CDR3 consists of 14 residues. Deletions cut 6 bases from V and 3 bases from J, with 12 bases between. DNA of the CDR3: TGTGCCAGCAGGAAAAGGAGCCACAATCAGCCCCAGCATTTT. It translates to CASRKRSHNQPQHF.

Note on this clonotype: An end of the junction does not agree with germline; a read error may underlie this. The chain carries TRBV12-3 or TRBV12-4 and TRBJ2-3, with a weak D call TRBD2 (6 bases). The CDR3 consists of 14 residues. The CDR3 sequence is CASSWGVGADAQYF. In DNA, the CDR3 is TGTGCCAGCAGTTGGGGGGTCGGCGCAGATGCGCAGTATTTT.

This clonotype has a count of ten or more. J is TRBJ2-3 and V is TRBV7-9, with TRBD1 matching 8 bases. Germline V gene data show CDR1 as SEHNR and CDR2 as FQNEAQ (reference sequence). V lost 2 bases, J lost 3 bases, and 4 bases stayed unmatched. CDR3 size: 15 residues. CDR3: CASSLRTGRTDTQYF. CDR3 DNA sequence: TGTGCCAGCAGCTTAAGGACAGGGAGAACAGATACGCAGTATTTT.

The chain links TRBV9 to TRBJ1-5; D remains ambiguous. This CDR3 spans 13 amino acids. The V gene's germline CDR1 is SGDLS and CDR2 YYNGEE. With 0 bases removed from V and 4 bases from J, the gap between germline ends came to 5 bases. CDR3 coding DNA: TGTGCCAGCAGCGTAGCTGGGAATCAGCCCCAGCATTTT. It translates to CASSVAGNQPQHF.

This clonotype turned up a few times. V is TRBV7-2 and J is TRBJ2-7; 9 positions match TRBD1. The germline CDR1 and CDR2 sequences are SGHTA and FQGNSA. The CDR3 is made up of 16 amino acids. With 2 bases clipped from V and 0 bases from J, the junction kept 5 bases outside the gene matches. In DNA, the CDR3 is TGTGCCAGCAGCTTACGACAGGGGGTGAGCTCCTACGAGCAGTACTTC. Its protein product is CASSLRQGVSSYEQYF.

V and J are TRBV3-1 and TRBJ2-7; D uncertain. CDR3 length: 12 amino acids. Trimming cost V 5 bases and J 6 bases, with 11 bases left between them. CDR1 LGHDT and CDR2 YNNKEL come from the germline V gene (reference sequence). CDR3 bases: TGTGCCAGCAGCTTCTTATTCCGCGAGCAGTACTTC. It encodes CASSFLFREQYF.

In this sample, this clonotype turned up a few times. The J gene is TRBJ1-5, the V gene TRBV9; perhaps TRBD1 as D (6 bases). The CDR3 contains 15 residues. Germline CDR1 and CDR2: SGDLS and YYNGEE. Trimming shortened V by 0 bases and J by 4 bases, and 11 bases separated the two germline ends. The CDR3 region has the DNA TGTGCCAGCAGCGTAGGGGGGGCAGGGAATCAGCCCCAGCATTTT. It is translated as CASSVGGAGNQPQHF. The full variable domain, in which reference TRBV9 and TRBJ1-5 provide the parts outside the CDR3, is DSGVTQTPKHLITATGQRVTLRCSPRSGDLSVYWYQQSLDQGLQFLIQYYNGEERAKGNILERFSAQQFPDLHSELNLSSLELGDSALYFCASSVGGAGNQPQHFGDGTRLSIL.

The J gene is TRBJ2-5, the V gene TRBV12-3 or TRBV12-4, with 11 bases that match TRBD2. Unmatched junction bases numbered 6, after V lost 5 bases and J lost 1 base. The length of the CDR3 is 16 residues. CDR3 sequence: CASSGGLAASQETQYF. As DNA, the CDR3 is TGTGCCAGCAGTGGGGGACTAGCGGCCTCCCAAGAGACCCAGTACTTC.

The chain combines TRBV6-5 with TRBJ1-1; possibly TRBD1 for D (5 bases). This CDR3 has 18 residues. Trimming removed 2 bases at V and 0 bases at J, with 19 bases between. From germline, CDR1 is MNHEY and CDR2 SVGAGI. CDR3 sequence: CASSYGGLILSMNTEAFF. For the CDR3, the DNA is TGTGCCAGCAGTTACGGGGGACTGATCCTCTCTATGAACACTGAAGCTTTCTTT.

The chain couples TRBV6-5 to TRBJ1-2; D not certain. CDR3 length: 13 amino acids. Looked up from germline, CDR1 is MNHEY and CDR2 is SVGAGI. V dropped 7 bases and J dropped 5 bases, with 14 bases sitting between them. Here the CDR3 reads CASIYGDRYGYTF. The CDR3 DNA reads TGTGCCAGCATCTACGGGGATCGATATGGCTACACCTTC.

The chain carries TRBV28 and TRBJ1-2; D gene uncertain. CDR1 MDHEN and CDR2 SYDVKM come from the germline V gene. Deletions cut 8 bases from V and 2 bases from J, with 15 bases between. The CDR3 runs 14 residues. As DNA, the CDR3 is TGTGCCAGCGGCAATCCCAAAGGGAACTATGGCTACACCTTC. Translation gives CASGNPKGNYGYTF.

This sequence joins TRBV20-1 and TRBJ2-7; TRBD2 matches at 10 bases. The DNA end favors TRBJ2-5, so the J call may be wrong. The germline V gene has CDR1 DFQATT and CDR2 SNEGSKA (reference sequence). The CDR3 has 16 amino acids. CDR3 sequence: CSATAWGTSGKETQYF. The CDR3 nucleotides are TGCAGTGCTACGGCTTGGGGAACTAGCGGGAAGGAGACCCAGTACTTC.

The CDR3 nucleotides are TGCAGTGCTCTTGGGACTCTGAACACCGGGGAGCTGTTTTTT. Residues: CSALGTLNTGELFF. The chain combines TRBV20-1 with TRBJ2-2; possible D gene TRBD2, 6 bases. V lost 5 bases, J lost 1 base, and 11 bases lay in between. The length of the CDR3 is 14 residues. The germline V gene has CDR1 DFQATT and CDR2 SNEGSKA (reference sequence).

This sequence joins TRBV5-6 and TRBJ1-2; D might be TRBD1 (5 bases). This CDR3 is 16 amino acids long. Germline V gives CDR1 SGHDT, CDR2 YYEEEE. V was cut by 4 bases and J by 2 bases, with 18 bases left in between. In DNA, the CDR3 is TGTGCCAGCAGCAGTTGGACGGGACGGGGGAACTATGGCTACACCTTC. Its protein product is CASSSWTGRGNYGYTF.

The rearrangement uses TRBV10-3 and TRBJ2-3; D is ambiguous. Germline CDR1 ENHRY, CDR2 SYGVKD. V was pared by 11 bases and J by 3 bases, with 15 bases between. The CDR3 is made up of 13 amino acids. The CDR3 DNA follows: TGTGCCGTCACCCCTAACCCAACAGATACGCAGTATTTT. It is translated as CAVTPNPTDTQYF.

The chain uses TRBV6-1 and TRBJ1-1; D remains unclear. The CDR3 has 13 amino acids. V shed 6 bases and J shed 1 base, with 9 bases lying between them. Germline CDR1 and CDR2: MNHNS and SASEGT. CDR3 DNA: TGTGCCAGCAGCGCTGAGGGGAACACTGAAGCTTTCTTT. Encoded protein: CASSAEGNTEAFF.

This chain connects TRBV25-1 to TRBJ2-2, with TRBD1 as a possible D gene (6 bases). Looked up from germline, CDR1 is MGHDK and CDR2 is SYGVNS. V lost 3 bases and J lost 5, with 13 bases in between. This CDR3 is built from 15 residues. In DNA form, the CDR3 reads TGTGCCAGCAGTGAGGCAACAGGGCGGACCGGGGAGCTGTTTTTT. It translates to CASSEATGRTGELFF.

The gene calls are TRBV27 and TRBJ1-5; D gene uncertain. Trimming took off 4 bases at V and 4 bases at J, with 11 bases between the two ends. Germline CDR1 and CDR2: MNHEY and SMNVEV (reference sequence). The CDR3 spans 14 residues. The CDR3 reads CASSSPDGNQPQHF. CDR3 in DNA: TGTGCCAGCAGTTCCCCGGACGGTAATCAGCCCCAGCATTTT.

The gene calls are TRBV13 and TRBJ1-5; D gene uncertain. Trimming took 0 bases from V and 5 from J, leaving 8 bases between them. The CDR3 has 14 amino acids. The germline gives CDR1 PRHDT, CDR2 FYEKMQ (reference sequence). In DNA form, the CDR3 reads TGTGCCAGCAGCTTAGGCCGGAGGGATCAGCCCCAGCATTTT. Its translation is CASSLGRRDQPQHF. Looking up the rest from reference TRBV13 and TRBJ1-5 gives the full variable domain: AAGVIQSPRHLIKEKRETATLKCYPIPRHDTVYWYQQGPGQDPQFLISFYEKMQSDKGSIPDRFSAQQFSDYHSELNMSSLELGDSALYFCASSLGRRDQPQHFGDGTRLSIL.

The table lists this clonotype with a few counts. The CDR3 reads CASSPTDRGRTQPQHF. DNA for the CDR3: TGTGCCAGCAGTCCGACCGACAGGGGGCGAACTCAGCCCCAGCATTTT. V usage is TRBV28 and J usage is TRBJ1-5; 10 bases agree with TRBD1. CDR1 is MDHEN and CDR2 is SYDVKM in the germline V gene. This CDR3 is 16 amino acids long. Trimming cost V 5 bases and J 6 bases; bases outside gene matches: 10.

The rearrangement uses TRBV20-1 and TRBJ1-5; a weak D match, TRBD1 (5 bases). Germline values: CDR1 DFQATT, CDR2 SNEGSKA (reference sequence). V lost 2 bases to trimming and J lost 0 bases, with 11 bases between them. The CDR3 loop spans 15 amino acids. Written as DNA, the CDR3 is TGCAGTGCTAGACCAGGGACTACTAGCAATCAGCCCCAGCATTTT. Residues: CSARPGTTSNQPQHF.